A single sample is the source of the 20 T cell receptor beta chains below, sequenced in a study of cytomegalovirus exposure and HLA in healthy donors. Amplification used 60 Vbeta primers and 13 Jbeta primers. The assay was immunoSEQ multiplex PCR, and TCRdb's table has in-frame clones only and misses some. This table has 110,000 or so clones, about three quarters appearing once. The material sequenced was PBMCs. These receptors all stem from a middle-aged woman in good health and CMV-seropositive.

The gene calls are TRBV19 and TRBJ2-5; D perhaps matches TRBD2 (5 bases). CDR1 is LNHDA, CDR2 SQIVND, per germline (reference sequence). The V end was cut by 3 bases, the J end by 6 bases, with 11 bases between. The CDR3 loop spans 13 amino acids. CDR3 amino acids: CASSIEGWKTQYF. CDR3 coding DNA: TGTGCCAGTAGTATTGAGGGTTGGAAGACCCAGTACTTC.

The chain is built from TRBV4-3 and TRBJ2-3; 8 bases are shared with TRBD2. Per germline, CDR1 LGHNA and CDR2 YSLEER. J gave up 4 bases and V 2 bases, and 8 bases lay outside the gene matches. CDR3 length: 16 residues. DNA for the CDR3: TGCGCCAGCAGCCAACGGTGGGCCGGGGGGGCAGATACGCAGTATTTT. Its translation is CASSQRWAGGADTQYF.

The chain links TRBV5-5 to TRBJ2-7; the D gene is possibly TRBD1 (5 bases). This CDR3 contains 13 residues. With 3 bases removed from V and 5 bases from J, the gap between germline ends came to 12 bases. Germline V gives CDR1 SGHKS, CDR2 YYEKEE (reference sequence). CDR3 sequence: CASSSLQGDEQYF. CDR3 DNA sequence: TGTGCCAGCAGCTCACTCCAGGGTGACGAGCAGTACTTC.

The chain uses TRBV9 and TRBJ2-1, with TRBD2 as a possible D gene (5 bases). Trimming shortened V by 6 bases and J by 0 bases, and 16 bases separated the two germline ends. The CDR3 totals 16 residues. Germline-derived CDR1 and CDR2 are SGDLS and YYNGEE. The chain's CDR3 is CASTPVVGSSYNEQFF. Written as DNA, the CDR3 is TGTGCCAGCACCCCCGTGGTGGGGAGCTCCTACAATGAGCAGTTCTTC. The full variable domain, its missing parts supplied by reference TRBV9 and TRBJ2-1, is DSGVTQTPKHLITATGQRVTLRCSPRSGDLSVYWYQQSLDQGLQFLIQYYNGEERAKGNILERFSAQQFPDLHSELNLSSLELGDSALYFCASTPVVGSSYNEQFFGPGTRLTVL.

Here the CDR3 reads CASSGTGDGANVLTF. The CDR3 DNA sequence: TGTGCCAGCAGCGGGACAGGGGATGGGGCCAACGTCCTGACTTTC. The rearrangement joins TRBV7-2 to TRBJ2-6; 10 nucleotides align to TRBD1. Germline lookup yields CDR1 SGHTA and CDR2 FQGNSA. There are 15 residues in the CDR3. V trimming: 5 bases; J trimming: 3 bases; junction bases outside the gene matches: 1.

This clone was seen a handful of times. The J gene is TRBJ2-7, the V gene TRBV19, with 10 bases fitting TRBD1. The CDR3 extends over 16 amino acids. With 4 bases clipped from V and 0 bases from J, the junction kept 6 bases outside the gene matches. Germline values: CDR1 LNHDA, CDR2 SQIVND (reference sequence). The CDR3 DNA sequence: TGTGCCAGTAGTAAGGGGACAGGGGTAGGCTCCTACGAGCAGTACTTC. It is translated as CASSKGTGVGSYEQYF.

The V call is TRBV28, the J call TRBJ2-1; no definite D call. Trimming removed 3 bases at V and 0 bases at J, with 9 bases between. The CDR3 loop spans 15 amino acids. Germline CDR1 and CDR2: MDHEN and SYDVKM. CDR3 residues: CASSFLQSSYNEQFF. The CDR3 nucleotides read TGTGCCAGCAGTTTTTTGCAGTCCTCCTACAATGAGCAGTTCTTC.

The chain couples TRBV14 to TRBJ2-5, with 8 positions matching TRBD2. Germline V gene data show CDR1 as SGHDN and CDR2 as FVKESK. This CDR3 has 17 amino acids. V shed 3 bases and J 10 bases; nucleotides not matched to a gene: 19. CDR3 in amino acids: CASSHRSGISPKNGQYF. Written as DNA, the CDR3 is TGTGCCAGCAGCCATCGTAGCGGGATAAGCCCCAAGAATGGCCAGTACTTC. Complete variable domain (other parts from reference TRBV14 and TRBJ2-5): EAGVTQFPSHSVIEKGQTVTLRCDPISGHDNLYWYRRVMGKEIKFLLHFVKESKQDESGMPNNRFLAERTGGTYSTLKVQPAELEDSGVYFCASSHRSGISPKNGQYFGPGTRLLVL.

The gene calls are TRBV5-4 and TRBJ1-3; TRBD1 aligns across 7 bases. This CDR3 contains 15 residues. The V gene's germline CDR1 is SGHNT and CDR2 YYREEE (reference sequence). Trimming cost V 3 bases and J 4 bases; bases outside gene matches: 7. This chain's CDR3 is CASSSQGVGGNTIYF. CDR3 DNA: TGTGCCAGCAGCTCCCAGGGGGTAGGAGGAAACACCATATATTTT.

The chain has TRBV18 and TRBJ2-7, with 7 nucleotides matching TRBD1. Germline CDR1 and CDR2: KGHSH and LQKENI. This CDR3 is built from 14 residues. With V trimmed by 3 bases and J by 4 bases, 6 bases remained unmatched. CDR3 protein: CASSPDRVGYEQYF. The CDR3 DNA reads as TGTGCCAGCTCACCTGACAGGGTAGGGTACGAGCAGTACTTC.

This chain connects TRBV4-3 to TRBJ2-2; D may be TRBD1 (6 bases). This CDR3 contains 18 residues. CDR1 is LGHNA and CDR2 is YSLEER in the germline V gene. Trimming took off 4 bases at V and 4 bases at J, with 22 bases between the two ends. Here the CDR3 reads CASSPEVTGRLGTGELFF. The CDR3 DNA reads TGCGCCAGCAGCCCAGAGGTGACAGGCCGGCTTGGCACCGGGGAGCTGTTTTTT.

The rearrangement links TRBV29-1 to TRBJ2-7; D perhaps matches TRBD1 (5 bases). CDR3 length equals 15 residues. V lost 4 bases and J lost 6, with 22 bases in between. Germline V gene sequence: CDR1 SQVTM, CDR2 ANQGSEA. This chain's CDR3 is CSVVLQLGRVREQYF. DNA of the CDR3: TGCAGCGTTGTTCTTCAGCTGGGCAGGGTACGCGAGCAGTACTTC.

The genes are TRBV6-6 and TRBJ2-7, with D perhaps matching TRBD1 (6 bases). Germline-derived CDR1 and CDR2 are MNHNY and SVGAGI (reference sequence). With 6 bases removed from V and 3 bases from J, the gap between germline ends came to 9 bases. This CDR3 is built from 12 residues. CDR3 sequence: CASRPQGYEQYF. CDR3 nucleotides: TGTGCCAGCAGACCACAGGGCTACGAGCAGTACTTC.

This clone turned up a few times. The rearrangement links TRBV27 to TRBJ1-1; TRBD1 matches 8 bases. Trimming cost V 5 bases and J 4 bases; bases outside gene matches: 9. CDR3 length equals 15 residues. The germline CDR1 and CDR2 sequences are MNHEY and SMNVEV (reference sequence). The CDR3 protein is CASSPRQGAATEAFF. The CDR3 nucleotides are TGTGCCAGCAGTCCACGGCAGGGGGCGGCCACTGAAGCTTTCTTT.

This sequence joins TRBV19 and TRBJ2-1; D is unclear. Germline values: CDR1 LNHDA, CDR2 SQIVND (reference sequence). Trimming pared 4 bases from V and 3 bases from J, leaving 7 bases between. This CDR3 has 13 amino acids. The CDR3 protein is CASSSGLYNEQFF. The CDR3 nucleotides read TGTGCCAGTAGTAGCGGCCTCTACAATGAGCAGTTCTTC. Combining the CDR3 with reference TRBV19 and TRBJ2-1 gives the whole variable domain DGGITQSPKYLFRKEGQNVTLSCEQNLNHDAMYWYRQDPGQGLRLIYYSQIVNDFQKGDIAEGYSVSREKKESFPLTVTSAQKNPTAFYLCASSSGLYNEQFFGPGTRLTVL.

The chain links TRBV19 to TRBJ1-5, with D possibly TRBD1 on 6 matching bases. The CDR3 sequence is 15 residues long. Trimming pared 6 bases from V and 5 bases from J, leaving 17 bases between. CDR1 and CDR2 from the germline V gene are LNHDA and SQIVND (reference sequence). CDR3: CASRIQGTIYQPQHF. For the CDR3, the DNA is TGTGCCAGTAGAATCCAGGGGACGATTTATCAGCCCCAGCATTTT.

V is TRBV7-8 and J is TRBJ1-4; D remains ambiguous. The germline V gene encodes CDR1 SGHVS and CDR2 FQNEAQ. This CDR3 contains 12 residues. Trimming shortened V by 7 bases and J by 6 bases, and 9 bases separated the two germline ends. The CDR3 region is CASTTGYEKLFF. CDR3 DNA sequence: TGTGCCAGCACCACCGGGTATGAAAAACTGTTTTTT.

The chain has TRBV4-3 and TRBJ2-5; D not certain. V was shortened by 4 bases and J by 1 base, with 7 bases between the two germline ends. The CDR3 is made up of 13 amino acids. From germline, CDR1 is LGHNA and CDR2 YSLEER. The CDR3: CASSRHIQETQYF. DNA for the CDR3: TGCGCCAGCAGCCGACATATCCAAGAGACCCAGTACTTC.

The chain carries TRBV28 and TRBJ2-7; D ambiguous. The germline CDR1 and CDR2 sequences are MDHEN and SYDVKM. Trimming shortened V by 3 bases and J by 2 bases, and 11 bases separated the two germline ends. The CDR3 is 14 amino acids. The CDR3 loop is CASSLVAGTYEQYF. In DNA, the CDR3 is TGTGCCAGCAGTTTGGTCGCAGGTACCTACGAGCAGTACTTC. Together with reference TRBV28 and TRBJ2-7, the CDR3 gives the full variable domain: DVKVTQSSRYLVKRTGEKVFLECVQDMDHENMFWYRQDPGLGLRLIYFSYDVKMKEKGDIPEGYSVSREKKERFSLILESASTNQTSMYLCASSLVAGTYEQYFGPGTRLTVT.

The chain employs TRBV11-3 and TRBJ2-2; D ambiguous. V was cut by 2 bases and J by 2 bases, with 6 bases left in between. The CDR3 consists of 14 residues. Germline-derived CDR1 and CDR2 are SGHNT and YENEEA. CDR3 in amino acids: CASSLNSNTGELFF. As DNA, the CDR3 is TGTGCCAGCAGCTTAAATAGTAACACCGGGGAGCTGTTTTTT.